This paragraph reports one T cell receptor beta chain. This specimen includes other DNA sequences encoding the same CDR3. Method: immunoSEQ multiplex PCR; TCRdb's copy keeps in-frame clones and lacks some. Of roughly 2,000,000 clones in the sample, roughly 94% are singletons; the top ten hold more than 0.9%. This specimen comes from a study of shared clonotypes between healthy human individuals. Study information: Every donor yielded three CD4 naive, three CD4 memory, two CD8 naive and one CD8 memory plate.

Terminally differentiated effector memory CD45RA+ cells were left out of the naive CD8 fraction, which was CD45RO-negative and positively selected for CCR7. This TCR was recovered from a man younger than 35 in good health. The sequenced sample consisted of naive CD8+ T cells sorted from blood.

This chain's CDR3 is CASSLAGLTDTQYF. As DNA, the CDR3 is TGTGCCAGCAGCTTAGCAGGGCTCACAGATACGCAGTATTTT. V gene TRBV7-9 combines with J gene TRBJ2-3; D ambiguous. Germline V gene lookup returns CDR1 SEHNR and CDR2 FQNEAQ (reference sequence). The CDR3 runs to 14 residues. V lost 0 bases and J 2 bases, leaving 6 bases between the germline ends.